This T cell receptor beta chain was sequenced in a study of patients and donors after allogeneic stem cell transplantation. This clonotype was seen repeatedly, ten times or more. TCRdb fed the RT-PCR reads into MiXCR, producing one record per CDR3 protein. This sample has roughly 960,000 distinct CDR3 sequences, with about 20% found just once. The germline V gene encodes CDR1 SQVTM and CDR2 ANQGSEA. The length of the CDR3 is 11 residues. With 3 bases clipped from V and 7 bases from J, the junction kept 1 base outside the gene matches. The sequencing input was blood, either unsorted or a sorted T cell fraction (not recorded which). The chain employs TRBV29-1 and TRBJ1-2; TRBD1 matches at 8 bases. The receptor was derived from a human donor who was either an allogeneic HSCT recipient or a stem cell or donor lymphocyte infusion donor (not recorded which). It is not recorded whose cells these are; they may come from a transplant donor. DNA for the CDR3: TGCAGCGTTGACAGGGGGCTTGGCTACACCTTC. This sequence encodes CSVDRGLGYTF.